This T cell receptor beta chain was captured in a study of beta chain features in type 1 diabetes. General observations from the study: The analysis here could not establish whether HLA type shapes TCRB rearrangement. Among all four CD4+ subsets, Type 1 diabetes patients had TCRB CDR3s that were moderately but significantly shorter. Reduced insertions and increased deletions marked VDJ junctions in type 1 diabetes patients. Patients' naive, central memory and regulatory TCRB repertoires appeared more alike than those of healthy donors.

CDR3 size: 15 residues. V lost 5 bases and J lost 4, with 17 bases in between. Germline V CDR1 and CDR2: SGHAT, FQNNGV. Notes on this clone: What it recognizes is unknown.

Sequencing targeted expressed TCRB transcripts, as all isolated RNA had been reverse transcribed. Produced via immunoSEQ multiplex PCR; TCRdb's table is partial and in-frame only. Found here are under 300,000 clones, around 13% of them singletons; the top ten hold 0.015% to 0.02%. A sort by CD45RO/CCR7/CD25/CD127/CD95/CD27 yielded CD4+ naive, central memory, regulatory and stem cell-like memory cells. V and J are TRBV11-2 and TRBJ1-1; possible D gene TRBD1, 5 bases. Sequenced sample: naive CD4+ T cells from blood. The receptor was isolated from a man under 40 with type 1 diabetes. CDR3 bases: TGTGCCAGCAGCCAAGGTGATTCGGGGGGCACTGAAGCTTTCTTT. Encoded protein: CASSQGDSGGTEAFF.